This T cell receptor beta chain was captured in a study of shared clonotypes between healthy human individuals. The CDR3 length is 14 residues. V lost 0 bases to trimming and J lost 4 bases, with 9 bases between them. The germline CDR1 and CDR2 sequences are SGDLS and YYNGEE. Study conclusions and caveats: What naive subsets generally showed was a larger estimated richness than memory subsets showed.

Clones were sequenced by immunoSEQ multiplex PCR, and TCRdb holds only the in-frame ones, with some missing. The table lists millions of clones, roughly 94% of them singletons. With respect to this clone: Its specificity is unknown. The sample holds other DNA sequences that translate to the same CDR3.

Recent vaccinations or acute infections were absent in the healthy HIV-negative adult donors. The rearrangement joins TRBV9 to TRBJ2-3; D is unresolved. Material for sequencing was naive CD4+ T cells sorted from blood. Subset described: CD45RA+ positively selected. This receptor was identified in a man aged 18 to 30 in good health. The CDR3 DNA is TGTGCCAGCAGCGTAGAGGCCGTTTCAGATACGCAGTATTTT. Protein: CASSVEAVSDTQYF.